This T cell receptor (beta chain) is from a study of blood T cell repertoires in COVID-19. Study-level background: PBMCs, B-cell-depleted T cells, or T cells were the source of the cDNA or gDNA that made up the material.

The CDR3 has 15 residues. Germline CDR1 and CDR2: SGDLS and YYNGEE. Trimming stripped 0 bases from V and 4 bases from J, with 13 bases between. Authors' processing steps: Reference gene primers were amplified, and this amplification served to estimate nucleated cell counts. Clones were read by immunoSEQ multiplex PCR, and TCRdb kept only the in-frame ones, dropping some. The DNA gave D and trimming, while V, J and clone size come from that table. Altogether some 300,000 clones are present, approximately 90% being singletons, with the ten largest covering around 5.8%. Seattle-derived patients entered the study during active infection and were followed longitudinally.

Sample: peripheral blood. This TCR was sampled from a woman between 45 and 65 years old with COVID-19, enrolled during active disease. V gene TRBV9 combines with J gene TRBJ2-5; TRBD2 might be the D (5 bases). CDR3 in amino acids: CASSVEGVEPETQYF. The CDR3 DNA reads as TGTGCCAGCAGCGTAGAGGGAGTAGAGCCAGAGACCCAGTACTTC.